The entry that follows covers one T cell receptor (beta chain) sequence. Its target is not known. The sample comes from a study of blood T cells in healthy people across ages. The study's findings and limits: It was the long-lived donors that had more naive CD4+ cells and higher diversity than aged donors. Per million T cells, TCR beta diversity dropped about linearly as age rose. Calculation of diversity from one million T cells yielded estimates considered to be underestimates.

Every sample yielded at least 6.5 million isolated PBMCs. Looked up from germline, CDR1 is GTSNPN and CDR2 is SVGIG (reference sequence). V lost 2 bases, J lost 6 bases, and 6 bases stayed unmatched. This CDR3 contains 13 residues. PCR was performed a second time for about 7 to 11 cycles using a sample-barcoded 5' primer and a J-beta primer mix. From the 5' RACE reads, TCRdb called clonotypes with MiXCR, one entry per CDR3 protein. This table has roughly 1.5 million distinct CDR3 sequences, under 55% appearing once. The chain carries TRBV30 and TRBJ1-2, with 7 positions matching TRBD1. This receptor was taken from a woman between 18 and 29 years old in good health. Sequencing was carried out using blood. This CDR3 reads CAWSQGGGNGYTF. The DNA of the CDR3 is TGTGCCTGGAGTCAGGGGGGGGGTAATGGCTACACCTTC. The whole variable domain, remainder taken from reference TRBV30 and TRBJ1-2, is SQTIHQWPATLVQPVGSPLSLECTVEGTSNPNLYWYRQAAGRGLQLLFYSVGIGQISSEVPQNLSASRPQDRQFILSSKKLLLSDSGFYLCAWSQGGGNGYTFGSGTRLTVV.